These 21 T cell receptor beta chains share one sample of origin, sequenced in a study of blood T cell repertoires in COVID-19. Data came from immunoSEQ multiplex PCR; TCRdb stores just in-frame clones and leaves some out. The data show about 230,000 clones, 88% seen once. The material sequenced was PBMCs or T cells enriched from blood (not recorded which). The receptors here all came from a woman under 40 who had been exposed to COVID-19.

V usage is TRBV4-1 and J usage is TRBJ1-4, with D possibly TRBD1 on 6 matching bases. Germline loops: CDR1 MGHRA, CDR2 YSYEKL. The CDR3 has 15 amino acids. Trimming shortened V by 5 bases and J by 0 bases, and 10 bases separated the two germline ends. CDR3 sequence: CASSTRDTTNEKLFF. The CDR3, as DNA: TGCGCCAGCAGCACCCGGGACACAACTAATGAAAAACTGTTTTTT.

The chain employs TRBV9 and TRBJ1-2; D possibly corresponds to TRBD1 (5 bases). Trimming stripped 0 bases from V and 7 bases from J, with 10 bases between. Germline-derived CDR1 and CDR2 are SGDLS and YYNGEE. The CDR3 sequence is 13 residues long. This CDR3 reads CASSVGAGTGYTF. CDR3 DNA: TGTGCCAGCAGCGTAGGGGCGGGGACTGGCTACACCTTC.

The V and J genes are TRBV3-1 (or the pseudogene TRBV3-2) and TRBJ2-7; weak D call: TRBD2 (5 bases). V was clipped by 4 bases and J by 0 bases, with 10 bases between them. Germline V gene lookup returns CDR1 LGHDT and CDR2 YNNKEL (reference sequence). The CDR3 is 14 residues long. This CDR3 is CASSREGRSYEQYF. CDR3 DNA sequence: TGTGCCAGCAGCCGCGAGGGCCGCTCCTACGAGCAGTACTTC.

This rearrangement joins TRBV12-5 to TRBJ1-1; 10 bases agree with TRBD1. Germline V gene lookup returns CDR1 LGHNT and CDR2 FRNRAP. The CDR3 covers 16 residues. V shed 0 bases, J shed 5 bases, and the junction held 6 bases outside the gene matches. The CDR3, as DNA: TGTGCTAGTGGTTTGGTCCTCGGGACAGGGGCTACTGAAGCTTTCTTT. Protein sequence: CASGLVLGTGATEAFF.

The chain combines TRBV28 with TRBJ1-6; TRBD1 is a possible D gene (6 bases). The CDR3 length is 16 residues. Per germline, CDR1 MDHEN and CDR2 SYDVKM. The V end was cut by 7 bases, the J end by 6 bases, with 19 bases between. Here the CDR3 reads CASTEPGGPGNSPLHF. CDR3 DNA sequence: TGTGCCAGCACTGAACCGGGGGGCCCGGGTAATTCACCCCTCCACTTT.

This sequence joins TRBV7-9 and TRBJ2-1; possibly TRBD1 for D (6 bases). Trimming cost V 4 bases and J 4 bases, with 14 bases left between them. Germline V gene data show CDR1 as SEHNR and CDR2 as FQNEAQ (reference sequence). The CDR3 extends over 15 amino acids. The CDR3 sequence is CASSYRQVTYNEQFF. The CDR3 region has the DNA TGTGCCAGCAGCTACCGACAGGTTACATACAATGAGCAGTTCTTC.

The rearrangement uses TRBV9 and TRBJ2-7; 8 positions agree with TRBD1. The CDR3 runs 14 residues. J was trimmed by 3 bases and V by 4 bases; bases with no gene match: 6. Germline CDR1 SGDLS, CDR2 YYNGEE. This CDR3 is CASSFTQGGYEQYF. CDR3 nucleotide sequence: TGTGCCAGCAGCTTCACACAGGGGGGCTACGAGCAGTACTTC.

This clone has just one count. This rearrangement joins TRBV6-1 to TRBJ1-4; unclear D gene. The CDR3 has 13 residues. V lost 1 base and J 12 bases, leaving 12 bases between the germline ends. Germline loops: CDR1 MNHNS, CDR2 SASEGT. CDR3 sequence reads: CASSEGRRLELFF. CDR3 sequence (DNA): TGTGCCAGCAGTGAAGGGAGAAGGCTTGAACTGTTTTTT.

The CDR3 nucleotides read TGCGCCAGCAGCCCCTCGGGACTCTCCTCGGTCGGACGAAACACCATATATTTT. Encoded protein: CASSPSGLSSVGRNTIYF. The chain couples TRBV4-1 to TRBJ1-3, with D tentatively TRBD1 (5 bases). Germline V gene lookup returns CDR1 MGHRA and CDR2 YSYEKL. The germline V and J ends were trimmed by 4 bases and 5 bases, with 24 bases remaining between them. The CDR3 has 18 amino acids.

This chain's CDR3 is CASSYSPGGEQYF. The CDR3 region has the DNA TGTGCCAGCAGTTACTCTCCAGGGGGCGAGCAGTACTTC. The rearrangement uses TRBV6-6 and TRBJ2-7; TRBD1 aligns across 7 bases. CDR3 length: 13 residues. V was clipped by 0 bases and J by 6 bases; unmatched bases: 2. From germline, CDR1 is MNHNY and CDR2 SVGAGI (reference sequence).

The gene calls are TRBV30 and TRBJ1-2, with 7 bases matching TRBD1. This CDR3 contains 15 residues. J gave up 3 bases and V 2 bases, and 9 bases lay outside the gene matches. Germline values: CDR1 GTSNPN, CDR2 SVGIG (reference sequence). CDR3 nucleotides: TGTGCCTGGAGTTCGACAGGGATGGTCGACTATGGCTACACCTTC. It is translated as CAWSSTGMVDYGYTF.

The chain links TRBV16 to TRBJ1-5; D gene uncertain. This CDR3 contains 14 residues. V shed 0 bases and J shed 7 bases, with 10 bases lying between them. Germline CDR1 KGHSY, CDR2 FQNENV. The CDR3 region is CASSQSRGDQPQHF. In DNA form, the CDR3 reads TGTGCCAGCAGCCAATCACGGGGAGACCAGCCCCAGCATTTT.

This rearrangement joins TRBV29-1 to TRBJ2-5; maybe TRBD2 (6 bases). This CDR3 spans 14 amino acids. The V end was cut by 0 bases, the J end by 3 bases, with 11 bases between. The germline V gene encodes CDR1 SQVTM and CDR2 ANQGSEA. The CDR3 DNA follows: TGCAGCGTTGAAGATCTAGGCGGGGAAGAGACCCAGTACTTC. This gives the protein CSVEDLGGEETQYF.

The chain employs TRBV10-3 and TRBJ2-2; 11 bases agree with TRBD2. CDR1 ENHRY and CDR2 SYGVKD come from the germline V gene. The trim removed 2 bases at V and 5 bases at J, leaving 7 bases unmatched. CDR3 length: 17 residues. The CDR3 loop is CAISEKASGGRTGELFF. As DNA, the CDR3 is TGTGCCATCAGTGAGAAGGCTAGCGGGGGGAGAACCGGGGAGCTGTTTTTT.

This chain connects TRBV2 to TRBJ2-3; 14 nucleotides line up with TRBD2. The CDR3 consists of 18 residues. V dropped 7 bases and J dropped 3; count of bases not matched to a gene: 12. Per germline, CDR1 SNHLY and CDR2 FYNNEI. The CDR3: CASTEGLAGARGTDTQYF. DNA for the CDR3: TGTGCCAGCACCGAGGGACTAGCGGGAGCTAGGGGGACAGATACGCAGTATTTT.

J is TRBJ2-7 and V is TRBV27, with D maybe TRBD1 (6 bases). Trimming removed 2 bases at V and 7 bases at J, with 12 bases between. Germline V gives CDR1 MNHEY, CDR2 SMNVEV (reference sequence). This CDR3 spans 13 amino acids. Written as DNA, the CDR3 is TGTGCCAGCAGTTTAAGGGGGACGGGGGAGCAGTACTTC. Its protein is CASSLRGTGEQYF.

This CDR3 reads CASSLDGENEKLFF. DNA for the CDR3: TGCGCCAGCAGCTTGGATGGGGAGAATGAAAAACTGTTTTTT. The chain employs TRBV5-1 and TRBJ1-4, with D unresolved. This CDR3 is 14 amino acids long. The V gene's germline CDR1 is SGHRS and CDR2 YFSETQ. Between the trimmed V and J ends, which lost 0 bases and 5 bases, there was a span of 8 bases.

The sample holds a few counts of this clone. The J gene is TRBJ2-7, the V gene TRBV18; D might be TRBD2 (6 bases). The CDR3 is made up of 14 amino acids. Germline V CDR1 and CDR2: KGHSH, LQKENI. Trimming removed 2 bases from V and 5 bases from J, with 13 bases in between. CDR3 DNA: TGTGCCAGCTCACCAGCGGGAAGCATCCACGAGCAGTACTTC. Translating it yields CASSPAGSIHEQYF. The variable domain in full, with the rest retrieved from reference TRBV18 and TRBJ2-7, is NAGVMQNPRHLVRRRGQEARLRCSPMKGHSHVYWYRQLPEEGLKFMVYLQKENIIDESGMPKERFSAEFPKEGPSILRIQQVVRGDSAAYFCASSPAGSIHEQYFGPGTRLTVT.

The CDR3 bases are TGCGCCAGCAGCTTGGTCCGCGGGAGGGCCTACAATGAGCAGTTCTTC. As protein: CASSLVRGRAYNEQFF. The chain combines TRBV5-1 with TRBJ2-1; 9 bases align to TRBD2. The CDR3 extends over 16 amino acids. V was clipped by 0 bases and J by 2 bases; unmatched bases: 3. Germline V CDR1 and CDR2: SGHRS, YFSETQ.

This chain links TRBV3-1 (or the pseudogene TRBV3-2) with TRBJ2-3; D not certain. Germline CDR1 and CDR2: LGHDT and YNNKEL (reference sequence). The length of the CDR3 is 15 residues. V gave up 1 base and J gave up 0 bases, with 8 bases separating them. The CDR3 region is CASSQVPVSTDTQYF. The CDR3 bases are TGTGCCAGCAGCCAAGTTCCGGTTAGCACAGATACGCAGTATTTT.

This clone was observed a handful of times. The V call is TRBV15, the J call TRBJ2-6; the D is unclear. The V and J ends lost 8 bases and 0 bases respectively, with 11 bases between them. This CDR3 has 15 amino acids. Germline CDR1 reads LNHNV; CDR2 reads YYDKDF (reference sequence). The CDR3 is CATGTASSGANVLTF. CDR3 nucleotide sequence: TGTGCCACCGGCACAGCGAGCTCTGGGGCCAACGTCCTGACTTTC.